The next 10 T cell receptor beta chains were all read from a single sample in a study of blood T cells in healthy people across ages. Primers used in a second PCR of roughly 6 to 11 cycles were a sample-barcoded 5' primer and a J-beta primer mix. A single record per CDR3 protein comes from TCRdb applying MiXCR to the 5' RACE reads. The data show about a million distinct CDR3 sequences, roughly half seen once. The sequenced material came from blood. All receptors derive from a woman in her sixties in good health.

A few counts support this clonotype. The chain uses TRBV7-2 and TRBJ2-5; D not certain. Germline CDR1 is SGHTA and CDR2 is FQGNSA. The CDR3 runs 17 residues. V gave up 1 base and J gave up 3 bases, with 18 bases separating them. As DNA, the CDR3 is TGTGCCAGCAGCTTAGGAGTGGCGGCCCTGTGGGAAGAGACCCAGTACTTC. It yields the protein CASSLGVAALWEETQYF.

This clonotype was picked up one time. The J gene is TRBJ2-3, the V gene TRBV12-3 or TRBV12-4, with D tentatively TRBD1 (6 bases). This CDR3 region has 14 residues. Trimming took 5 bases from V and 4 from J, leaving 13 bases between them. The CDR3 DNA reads TGTGCCAGCAGTCCGGGACATAGAGCAGATACGCAGTATTTT. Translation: CASSPGHRADTQYF.

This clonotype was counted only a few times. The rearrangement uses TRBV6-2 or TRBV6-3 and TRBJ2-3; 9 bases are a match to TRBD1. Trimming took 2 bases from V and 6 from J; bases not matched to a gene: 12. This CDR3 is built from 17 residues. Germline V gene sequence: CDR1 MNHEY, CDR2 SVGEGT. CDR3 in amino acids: CASSYLAGQGESDTQYF. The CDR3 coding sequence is TGTGCCAGCAGTTACCTCGCGGGACAGGGCGAATCGGATACGCAGTATTTT.

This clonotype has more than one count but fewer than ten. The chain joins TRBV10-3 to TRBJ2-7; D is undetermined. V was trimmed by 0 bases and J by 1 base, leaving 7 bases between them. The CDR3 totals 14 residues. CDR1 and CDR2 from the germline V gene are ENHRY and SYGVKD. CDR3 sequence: CAISESGPSYEQYF. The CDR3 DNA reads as TGTGCCATCAGTGAGTCGGGCCCATCCTACGAGCAGTACTTC.

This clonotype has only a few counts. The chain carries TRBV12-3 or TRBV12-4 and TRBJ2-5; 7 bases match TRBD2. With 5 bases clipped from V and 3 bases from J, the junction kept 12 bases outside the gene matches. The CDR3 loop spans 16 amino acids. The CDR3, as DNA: TGTGCCAGCAGTCCAGGACTAGGCACTTCGAAAGAGACCCAGTACTTC. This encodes CASSPGLGTSKETQYF.

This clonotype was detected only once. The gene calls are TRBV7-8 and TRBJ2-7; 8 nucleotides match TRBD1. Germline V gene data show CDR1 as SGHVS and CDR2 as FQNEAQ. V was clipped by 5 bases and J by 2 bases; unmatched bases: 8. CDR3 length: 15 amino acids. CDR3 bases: TGTGCCAGCAGCGACCGACAGGGGACAACCTACGAGCAGTACTTC. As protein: CASSDRQGTTYEQYF.

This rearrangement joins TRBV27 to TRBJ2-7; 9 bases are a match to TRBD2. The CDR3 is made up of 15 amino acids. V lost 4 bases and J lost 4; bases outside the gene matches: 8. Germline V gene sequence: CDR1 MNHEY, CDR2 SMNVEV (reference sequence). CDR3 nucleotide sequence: TGTGCCAGCAGTTCATCAGCGGGAGGTCTTTACGAGCAGTACTTC. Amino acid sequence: CASSSSAGGLYEQYF.

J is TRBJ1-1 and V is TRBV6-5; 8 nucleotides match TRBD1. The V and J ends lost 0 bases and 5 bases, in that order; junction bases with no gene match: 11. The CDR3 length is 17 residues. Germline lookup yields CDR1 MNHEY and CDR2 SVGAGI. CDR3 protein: CASSYSGQGARKTEAFF. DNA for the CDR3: TGTGCCAGCAGTTACTCTGGTCAGGGGGCGCGTAAAACTGAAGCTTTCTTT.

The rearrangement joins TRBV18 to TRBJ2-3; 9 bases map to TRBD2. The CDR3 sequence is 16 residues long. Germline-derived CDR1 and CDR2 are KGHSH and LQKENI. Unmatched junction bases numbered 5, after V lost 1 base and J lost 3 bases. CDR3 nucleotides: TGTGCCAGCTCACCACTAGCGGGAGTCTCTACAGATACGCAGTATTTT. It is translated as CASSPLAGVSTDTQYF. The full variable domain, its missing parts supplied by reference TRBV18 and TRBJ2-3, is NAGVMQNPRHLVRRRGQEARLRCSPMKGHSHVYWYRQLPEEGLKFMVYLQKENIIDESGMPKERFSAEFPKEGPSILRIQQVVRGDSAAYFCASSPLAGVSTDTQYFGPGTRLTVL.

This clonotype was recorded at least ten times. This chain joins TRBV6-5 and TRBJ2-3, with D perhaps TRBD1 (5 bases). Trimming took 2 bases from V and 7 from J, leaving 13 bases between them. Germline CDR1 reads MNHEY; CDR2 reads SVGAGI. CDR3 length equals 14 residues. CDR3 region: CASSYDSRANTQYF. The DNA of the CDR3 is TGTGCCAGCAGTTACGACTCCAGGGCAAATACGCAGTATTTT.